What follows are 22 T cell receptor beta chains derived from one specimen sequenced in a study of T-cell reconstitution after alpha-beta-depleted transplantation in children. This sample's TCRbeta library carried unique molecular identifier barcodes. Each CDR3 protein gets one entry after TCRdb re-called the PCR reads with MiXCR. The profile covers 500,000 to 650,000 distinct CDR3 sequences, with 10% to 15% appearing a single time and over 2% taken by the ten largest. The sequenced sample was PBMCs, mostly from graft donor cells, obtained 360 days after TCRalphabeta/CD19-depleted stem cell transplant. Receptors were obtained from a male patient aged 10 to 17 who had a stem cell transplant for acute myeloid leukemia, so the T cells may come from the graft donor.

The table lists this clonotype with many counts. Written as DNA, the CDR3 is TGTGCCAGCAGTTTATGGGCTAGCGGGAGGAACTACGAGCAGTACTTC. It encodes CASSLWASGRNYEQYF. The V and J genes are TRBV28 and TRBJ2-7; 11 bases match TRBD2. V lost 0 bases, J lost 3 bases, and 4 bases stayed unmatched. The CDR3 contains 16 residues. The germline gives CDR1 MDHEN, CDR2 SYDVKM.

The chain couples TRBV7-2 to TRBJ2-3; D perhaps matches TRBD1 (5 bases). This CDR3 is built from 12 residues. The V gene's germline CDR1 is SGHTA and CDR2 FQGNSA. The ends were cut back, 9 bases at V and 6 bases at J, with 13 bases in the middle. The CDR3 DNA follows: TGTGCCAGGAGCGACTCAGGGGATACGCAGTATTTT. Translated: CARSDSGDTQYF.

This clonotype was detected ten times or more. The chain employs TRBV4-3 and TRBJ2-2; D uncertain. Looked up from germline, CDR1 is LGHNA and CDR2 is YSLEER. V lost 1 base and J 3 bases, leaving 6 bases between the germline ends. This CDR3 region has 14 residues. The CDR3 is CASSQVVHTGELFF. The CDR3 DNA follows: TGCGCCAGCAGCCAAGTGGTCCACACCGGGGAGCTGTTTTTT.

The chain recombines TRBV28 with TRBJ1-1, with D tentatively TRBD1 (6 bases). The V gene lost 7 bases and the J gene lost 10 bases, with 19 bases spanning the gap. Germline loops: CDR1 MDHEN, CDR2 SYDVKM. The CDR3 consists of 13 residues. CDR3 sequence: CASIARGARRAFF. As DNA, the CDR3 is TGTGCCAGCATCGCTCGGGGGGCACGTAGAGCTTTCTTT.

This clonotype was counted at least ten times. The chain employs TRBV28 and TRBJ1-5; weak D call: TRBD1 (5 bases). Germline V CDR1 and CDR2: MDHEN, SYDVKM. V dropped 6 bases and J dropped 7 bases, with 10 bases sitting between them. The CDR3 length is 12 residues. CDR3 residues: CASRRGTQPQHF. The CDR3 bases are TGTGCCAGCAGGCGTGGGACGCAGCCCCAGCATTTT.

The CDR3 spells CASSLVFQEQYF. CDR3 sequence (DNA): TGTGCCAGCAGCTTAGTTTTCCAGGAGCAGTACTTC. The chain joins TRBV11-2 to TRBJ2-7; D gene unclear. The CDR3 spans 12 residues. Germline CDR1 is SGHAT and CDR2 is FQNNGV. The germline V and J ends were trimmed by 1 base and 7 bases, with 8 bases remaining between them.

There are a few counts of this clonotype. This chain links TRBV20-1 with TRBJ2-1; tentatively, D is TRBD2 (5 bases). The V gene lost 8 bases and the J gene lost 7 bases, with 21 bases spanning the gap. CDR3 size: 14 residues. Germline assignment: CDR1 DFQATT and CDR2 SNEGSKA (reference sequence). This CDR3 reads CSTVWGAVRNEQFF. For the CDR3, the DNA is TGCAGTACCGTTTGGGGAGCAGTCCGGAATGAGCAGTTCTTC.

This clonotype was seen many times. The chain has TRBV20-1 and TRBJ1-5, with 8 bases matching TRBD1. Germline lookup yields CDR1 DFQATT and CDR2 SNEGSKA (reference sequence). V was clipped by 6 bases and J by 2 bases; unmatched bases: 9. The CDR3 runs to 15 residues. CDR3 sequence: CSARTSTGGNQPQHF. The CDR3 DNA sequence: TGCAGTGCGAGAACGTCGACAGGGGGCAATCAGCCCCAGCATTTT.

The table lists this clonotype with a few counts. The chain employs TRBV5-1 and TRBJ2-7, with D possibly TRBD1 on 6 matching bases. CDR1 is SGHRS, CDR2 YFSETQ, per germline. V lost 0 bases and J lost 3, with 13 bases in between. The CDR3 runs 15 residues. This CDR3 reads CASSLAGQVYYEQYF. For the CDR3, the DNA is TGCGCCAGCAGCTTGGCGGGACAAGTATACTACGAGCAGTACTTC.

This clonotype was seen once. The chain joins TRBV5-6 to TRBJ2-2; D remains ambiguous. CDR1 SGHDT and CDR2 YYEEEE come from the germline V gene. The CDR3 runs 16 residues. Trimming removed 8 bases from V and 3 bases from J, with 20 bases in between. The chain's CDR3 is CASPVRPRWDTGELFF. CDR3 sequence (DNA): TGTGCCAGTCCCGTTCGGCCGAGGTGGGACACCGGGGAGCTGTTTTTT.

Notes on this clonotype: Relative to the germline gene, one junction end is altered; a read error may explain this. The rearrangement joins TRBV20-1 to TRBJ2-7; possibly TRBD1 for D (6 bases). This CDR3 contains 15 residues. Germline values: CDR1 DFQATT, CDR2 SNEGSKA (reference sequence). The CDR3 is CCARDSGQGHGEQYF. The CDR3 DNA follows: TGCTGTGCTAGAGATTCCGGGCAGGGACACGGCGAGCAGTACTTC.

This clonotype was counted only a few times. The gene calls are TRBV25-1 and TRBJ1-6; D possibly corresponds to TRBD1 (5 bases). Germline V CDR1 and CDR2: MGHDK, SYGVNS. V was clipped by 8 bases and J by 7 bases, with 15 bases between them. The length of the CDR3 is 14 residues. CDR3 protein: CASGPHQGNSPLHF. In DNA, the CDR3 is TGTGCCAGCGGACCACACCAGGGCAATTCACCCCTCCACTTT.

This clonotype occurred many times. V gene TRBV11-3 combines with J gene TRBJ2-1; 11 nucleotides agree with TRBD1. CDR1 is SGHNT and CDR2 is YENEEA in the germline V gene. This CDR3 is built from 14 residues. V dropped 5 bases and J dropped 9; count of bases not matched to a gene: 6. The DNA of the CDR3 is TGTGCCAGCAGCAGCCGGGACAGGGGGGTTGAGCAGTTCTTC. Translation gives CASSSRDRGVEQFF. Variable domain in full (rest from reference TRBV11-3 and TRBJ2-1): EAGVVQSPRYKIIEKKQPVAFWCNPISGHNTLYWYLQNLGQGPELLIRYENEEAVDDSQLPKDRFSAERLKGVDSTLKIQPAELGDSAVYLCASSSRDRGVEQFFGPGTRLTVL.

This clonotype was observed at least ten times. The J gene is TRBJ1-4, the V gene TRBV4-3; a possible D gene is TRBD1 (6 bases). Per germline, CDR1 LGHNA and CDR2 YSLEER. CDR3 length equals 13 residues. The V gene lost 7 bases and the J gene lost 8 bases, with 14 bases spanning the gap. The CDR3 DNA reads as TGCGCCAGCACACGGACAGAAGGCGAAAAACTGTTTTTT. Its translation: CASTRTEGEKLFF.

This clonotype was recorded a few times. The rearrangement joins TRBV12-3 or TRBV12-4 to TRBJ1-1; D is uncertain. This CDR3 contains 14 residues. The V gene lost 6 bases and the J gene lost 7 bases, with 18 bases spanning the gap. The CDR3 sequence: CASSHRAREGEAFF. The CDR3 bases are TGTGCCAGCAGCCACCGGGCGCGCGAAGGTGAAGCTTTCTTT.

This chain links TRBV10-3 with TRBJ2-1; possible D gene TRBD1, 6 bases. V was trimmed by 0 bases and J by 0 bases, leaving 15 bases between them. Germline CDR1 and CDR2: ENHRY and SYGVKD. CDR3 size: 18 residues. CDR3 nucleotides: TGTGCCATCAGTGAGTCGTTTGGGGGCCTCAGCTCCTACAATGAGCAGTTCTTC. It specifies CAISESFGGLSSYNEQFF.

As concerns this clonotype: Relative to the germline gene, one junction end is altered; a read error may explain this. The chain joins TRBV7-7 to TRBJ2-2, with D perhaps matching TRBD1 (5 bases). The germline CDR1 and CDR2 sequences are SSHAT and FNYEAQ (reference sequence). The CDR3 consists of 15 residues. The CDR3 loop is CASSLLGQNTGELFF. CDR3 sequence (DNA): TGTGCTAGCAGCTTGTTAGGACAGAACACCGGGGAGCTGTTTTTT.

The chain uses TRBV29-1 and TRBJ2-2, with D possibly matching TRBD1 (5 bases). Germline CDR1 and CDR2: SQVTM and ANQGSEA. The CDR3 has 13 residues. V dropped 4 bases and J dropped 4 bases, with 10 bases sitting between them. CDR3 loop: CSVGHRSTGELFF. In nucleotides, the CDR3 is TGCAGCGTTGGCCACAGGTCCACCGGGGAGCTGTTTTTT.

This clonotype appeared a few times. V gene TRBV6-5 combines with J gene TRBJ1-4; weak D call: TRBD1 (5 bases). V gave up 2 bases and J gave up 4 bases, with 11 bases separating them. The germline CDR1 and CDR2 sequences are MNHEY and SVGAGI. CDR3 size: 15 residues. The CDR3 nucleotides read TGTGCCAGCAGTTACCCCCAGGGATTTAATGAAAAACTGTTTTTT. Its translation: CASSYPQGFNEKLFF.

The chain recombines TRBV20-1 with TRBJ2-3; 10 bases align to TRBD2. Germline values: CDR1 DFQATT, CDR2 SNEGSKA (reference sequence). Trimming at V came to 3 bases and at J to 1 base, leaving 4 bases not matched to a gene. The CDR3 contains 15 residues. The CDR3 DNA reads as TGCAGTGCTAGTGCCGGGACTAGCGGCACAGATACGCAGTATTTT. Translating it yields CSASAGTSGTDTQYF.

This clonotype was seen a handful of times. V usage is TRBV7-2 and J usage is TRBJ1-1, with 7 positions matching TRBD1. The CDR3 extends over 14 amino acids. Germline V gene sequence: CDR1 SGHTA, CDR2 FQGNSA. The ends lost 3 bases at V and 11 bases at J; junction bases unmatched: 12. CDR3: CASSFRQGSGTAFF. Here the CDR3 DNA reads TGTGCCAGCAGCTTTCGACAGGGCAGTGGTACGGCTTTCTTT. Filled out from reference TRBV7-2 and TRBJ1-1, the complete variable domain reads GAGVSQSPSNKVTEKGKDVELRCDPISGHTALYWYRQSLGQGLEFLIYFQGNSAPDKSGLPSDRFSAERTGGSVSTLTIQRTQQEDSAVYLCASSFRQGSGTAFFGQGTRLTVV.

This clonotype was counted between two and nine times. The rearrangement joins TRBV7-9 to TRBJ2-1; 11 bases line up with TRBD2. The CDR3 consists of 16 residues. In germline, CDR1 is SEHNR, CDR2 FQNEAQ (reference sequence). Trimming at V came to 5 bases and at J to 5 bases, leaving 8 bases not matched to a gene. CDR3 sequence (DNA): TGTGCCAGCAGCCCCGATAGCGGGAGGGCTCACAATGAGCAGTTCTTC. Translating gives CASSPDSGRAHNEQFF. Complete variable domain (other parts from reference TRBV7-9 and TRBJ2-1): DTGVSQNPRHKITKRGQNVTFRCDPISEHNRLYWYRQTLGQGPEFLTYFQNEAQLEKSRLLSDRFSAERPKGSFSTLEIQRTEQGDSAMYLCASSPDSGRAHNEQFFGPGTRLTVL.